This paragraph covers one TCR beta chain sequence. At least ten counts were recorded for this clonotype. Its antigen is not yet known. No much larger clone is present one base from it, and per-base qualities are unavailable. This specimen belongs to a study of human T cells and chemical hapten exposure (dated by TCRdb to the early 2020s). In the study overall: For sensitization, 2% DPC in acetone was applied to a roughly 2 cm by roughly 2 cm area of upper inner arm skin. Peripheral blood TCR repertoire changes were tracked in vivo in alopecia patients during primary and secondary sensitization to the hapten diphenylcyclopropenone (DPC). Throughout the roughly 25-week study period, patients were also given weekly therapeutic DPC doses on the scalp. Around 30 alopecia patients provided blood for TCR sequencing at one to four time points (pre-sensitization, 2, 6 and 24 weeks). Patch testing on the upper back used Finn chambers containing 0.01% DPC, with scoring done after 6 days according to International Contact Dermatitis Research Group standards. Blood was sampled from patients pre-sensitization (week 0) and at 2, 6 and about 24 weeks after DPC sensitization. Alopecia areata with under or over 50% scalp involvement, alopecia totalis and alopecia universalis were represented in the patient cohort, which was mostly female. The libraries were sequenced as a pool, and the TCR yield per sample differed mostly because of small variations in library volumes within the pool. Beyond this particular receptor, the publication reports: Because every patient had alopecia, a presumed autoimmune disease, the patients' immune response might differ from that of healthy individuals. Compared with pre-sensitization or healthy control sets, expanded TCRs formed significantly more large CDR3 similarity clusters, which is consistent with antigen-driven responses. Repeated subsampling changed both the strength of the expansion versus patch-test correlation and the threshold at which that correlation became significant. DPC sensitization did not change the number of TCRs with a frequency above 1 in 1000, and there was no evidence of changes in global repertoire structure. Patch test score correlated positively with the number of PT1 expanded TCRs, reaching significance at thresholds 8, 16 and 32 but not at 4.

The time point label for this specimen denotes: patch test 2, 6 weeks after DPC sensitization. In light of the paper, this sample's treatment or condition label describes: therapeutic diphenylcyclopropenone sensitization with weekly scalp DPC. At each patch-test visit, blood was drawn before the patch test was applied. Patients were eligible if aged 18 to 70, diagnosed with alopecia and judged suitable for DPC therapy, and pregnant patients were excluded. Total RNA was extracted from unfractionated whole blood that had been collected in Tempus Blood RNA tubes. The library relied on RACE. Sequencing used a NextSeq 500. During library preparation, unique molecular identifiers were attached to individual cDNA molecules so that TCRs could be counted quantitatively and reproducibly. For every blood RNA sample, sequencing covered both the TCR alpha and TCR beta chains. On the authors' methods: Samples had a median of roughly 91,000 TCRs, with a range from roughly 23,224 to 700,000. V, J and CDR3 annotation of the TCR reads was carried out using the Decombinator software suite. For the PS versus PT1 abundance plots, all samples were subsampled to the same number of TCRs (28,000). Expanded TCRs were defined as absent before sensitization and observed at least eight times at the 2-week time point. TCRdb's own reprocessing of the public reads used fastp at Q25 and MiXCR and kept productive beta chains. Rows matching on CDR3 protein sequence are summarized as one entry with the most common DNA and genes. The V and J calls, along with clone size, are taken from TCRdb and not from the paper's own processing. The sample data list some 89,000 distinct CDR3 sequences, and 9.5% to 13% of these were observed just once. The top ten constitute 2% to 2.5% of the sample.

The source of this sequence is a woman in her 30s with alopecia areata. Some clones in this sample may be carry-over from other donors' samples. The sequenced sample was whole blood, obtained in connection with sensitization to the hapten diphenylcyclopropenone (DPC).

The nucleotide sequence reads as follows: TGTGCCAGCAGCCAGGGACAGGGGGTGGTAGAGACCCAGTACTTC. Translated, this is CASSQGQGVVETQYF. In this chain, TRBV12-3 or TRBV12-4 is recombined with TRBJ2-5, and 11 junction bases match TRBD1. Taken from cysteine to phenylalanine, the CDR3 has 15 residues. CDR3 DNA is the only sequence kept; it has 45 bases, read in frame from the first base. Ends trimmed: V by 6 bases, J by 4 bases; bases unmatched to a gene: 7.